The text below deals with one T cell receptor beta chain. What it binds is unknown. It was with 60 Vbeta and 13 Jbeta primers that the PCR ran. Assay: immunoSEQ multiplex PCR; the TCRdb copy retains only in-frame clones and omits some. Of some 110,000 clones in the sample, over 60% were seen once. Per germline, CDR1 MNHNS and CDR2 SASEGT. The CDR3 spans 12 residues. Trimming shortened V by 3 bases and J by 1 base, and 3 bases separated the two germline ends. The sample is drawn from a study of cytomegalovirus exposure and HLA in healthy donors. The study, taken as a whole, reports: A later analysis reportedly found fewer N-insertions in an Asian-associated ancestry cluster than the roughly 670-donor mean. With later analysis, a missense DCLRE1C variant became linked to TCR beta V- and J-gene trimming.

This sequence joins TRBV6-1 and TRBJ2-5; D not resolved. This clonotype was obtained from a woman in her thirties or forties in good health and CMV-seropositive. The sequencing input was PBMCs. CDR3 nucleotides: TGTGCCAGCAGTGACTGCCAAGAGACCCAGTACTTC. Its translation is CASSDCQETQYF.